This TCR beta chain was observed in a study of shared clonotypes between healthy human individuals. General study points: Naive CD4 clonotypes were shared across several donors at about 5.2%. The low donor count limited represented genetic and exposure-history diversity. The authors expected sequencing depth to affect clonotype sharing among donors.

Repertoires were generated with immunoSEQ multiplex PCR, while TCRdb's copy carries only in-frame clones and drops some. This sample yields approximately 2.1 million clones, of which over 85% are seen a single time; under 0.45% belongs to the top ten. All the donors were Caucasian adults who lived in Nashville, Tennessee. Of note for this clone: Antigen unknown.

Sequencing was carried out using naive CD4+ T cells from PBMCs. Subset given: CD45RA+ positively selected. This sequence was found in a young man in good health. Some clones in this sample may be carry-over from other donors' samples.

The CDR3 DNA is TGTGCCAGCAGTATAGAGGTAGAGGCAGATACGCAGTATTTT. This translates into CASSIEVEADTQYF. The chain couples TRBV28 to TRBJ2-3; D unclear. The CDR3 extends over 14 amino acids. Looked up from germline, CDR1 is MDHEN and CDR2 is SYDVKM. The ends were cut back, 5 bases at V and 4 bases at J, with 13 bases in the middle.